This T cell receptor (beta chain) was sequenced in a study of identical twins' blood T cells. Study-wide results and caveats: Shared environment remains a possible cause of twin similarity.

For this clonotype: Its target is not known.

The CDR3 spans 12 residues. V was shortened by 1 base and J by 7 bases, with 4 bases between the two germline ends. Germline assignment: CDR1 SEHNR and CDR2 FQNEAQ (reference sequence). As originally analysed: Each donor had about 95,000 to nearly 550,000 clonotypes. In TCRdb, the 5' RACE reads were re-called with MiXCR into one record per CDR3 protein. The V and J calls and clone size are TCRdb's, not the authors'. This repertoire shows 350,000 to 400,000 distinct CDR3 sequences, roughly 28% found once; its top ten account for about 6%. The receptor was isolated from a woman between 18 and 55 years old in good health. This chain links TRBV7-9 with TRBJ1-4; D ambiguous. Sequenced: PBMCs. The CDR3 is CASSLVAEKLFF. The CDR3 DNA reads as TGTGCCAGCAGCTTAGTAGCTGAAAAACTGTTTTTT.